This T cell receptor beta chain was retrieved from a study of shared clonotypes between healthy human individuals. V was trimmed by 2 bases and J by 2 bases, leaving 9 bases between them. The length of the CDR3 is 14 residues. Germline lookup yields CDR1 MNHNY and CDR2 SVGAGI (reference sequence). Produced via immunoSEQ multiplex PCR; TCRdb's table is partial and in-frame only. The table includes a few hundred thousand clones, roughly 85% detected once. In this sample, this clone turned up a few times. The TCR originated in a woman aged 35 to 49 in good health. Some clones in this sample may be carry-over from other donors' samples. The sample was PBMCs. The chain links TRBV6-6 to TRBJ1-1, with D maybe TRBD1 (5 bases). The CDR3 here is CASSYGRGNTEAFF. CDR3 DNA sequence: TGTGCCAGCAGTTACGGGAGGGGTAACACTGAAGCTTTCTTT.